This TCR beta chain appears in the sequencing data of a study of molecular identifiers for immune sequencing clone quantification. Turning to this clonotype: A read error may explain this, as a much larger clone is one base away.

In TCRdb, the PCR reads were re-called with MiXCR into one record per CDR3 protein. The repertoire holds 250,000 to 400,000 distinct CDR3 sequences, with roughly 23% as singletons. Germline assignment: CDR1 SGHVS and CDR2 FQNEAQ. This CDR3 is 11 amino acids long. The receptor was derived from a human donor in good health. Some libraries in this study had Jurkat cell RNA spiked in. Input material: naive CD8+ T cells from blood, with Jurkat cell RNA spiked in. Indicated subset: FACS-sorted CD8+CD4-CCR7+CD45RA+ naive T cells. This chain joins TRBV7-8 and TRBJ2-1; no firm D call. The CDR3 nucleotides are TGTACCAGCAGCTATGACAATGAGCAGTTCTTC. It codes for CTSSYDNEQFF.